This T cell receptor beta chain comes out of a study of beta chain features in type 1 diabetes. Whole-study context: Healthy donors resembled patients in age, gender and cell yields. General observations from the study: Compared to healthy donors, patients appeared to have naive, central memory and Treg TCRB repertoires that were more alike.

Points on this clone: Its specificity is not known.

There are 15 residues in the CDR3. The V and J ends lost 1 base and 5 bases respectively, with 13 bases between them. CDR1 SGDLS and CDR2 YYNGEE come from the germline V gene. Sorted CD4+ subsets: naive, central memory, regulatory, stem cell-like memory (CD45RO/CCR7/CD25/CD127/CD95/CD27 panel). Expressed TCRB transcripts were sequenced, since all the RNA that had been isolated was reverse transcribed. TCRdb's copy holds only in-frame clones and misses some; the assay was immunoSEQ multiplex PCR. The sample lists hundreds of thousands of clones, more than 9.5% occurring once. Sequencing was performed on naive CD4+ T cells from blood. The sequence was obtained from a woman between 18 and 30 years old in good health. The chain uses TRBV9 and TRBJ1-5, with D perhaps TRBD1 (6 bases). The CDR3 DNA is TGTGCCAGCAGCGTAATGGACAGTCCGTATCAGCCCCAGCATTTT. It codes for CASSVMDSPYQPQHF. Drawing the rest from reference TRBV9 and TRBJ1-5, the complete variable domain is DSGVTQTPKHLITATGQRVTLRCSPRSGDLSVYWYQQSLDQGLQFLIQYYNGEERAKGNILERFSAQQFPDLHSELNLSSLELGDSALYFCASSVMDSPYQPQHFGDGTRLSIL.